These T cell receptor beta chains were read from a single sample in a study of glioma-infiltrating T cells after dendritic cell vaccination. Assay used: immunoSEQ multiplex PCR; TCRdb lists only in-frame clones, some missing. The repertoire holds tens of thousands of clones, approximately 84% seen once, with 15% to 18% in the top ten. Here the sequenced sample was blood, taken before dendritic cell vaccination. These receptor sequences come from a human donor with glioblastoma. Both conserved end residues are part of each CDR3. D genes are given only for firm matches. Size tells how often a clone was seen (once, few, many) or the class of an expanded clone, and some rows leave it out.

cdr3_nt cdr3_aa v_call clone_size j_call d_call
TGTGCCAGCAAAGAGGGGACTAGCAATGAGCAGTTCTTC CASKEGTSNEQFF TRBV2 . TRBJ2-1 TRBD2
TGTGCCAGCAGCTCGAAGGGGGGGCTTGTGACAGATACGCAGTATTTT CASSSKGGLVTDTQYF TRBV14 . TRBJ2-3 .
TGTGCCAGCAGCTGGGGGCTAGCGGGAGCCGAGCAGTACTTC CASSWGLAGAEQYF TRBV27 . TRBJ2-7 TRBD2
TGTGCCAGCAGTAATTCGGGACTATCGAATGAGCAGTTCTTC CASSNSGLSNEQFF TRBV6-6 . TRBJ2-1 TRBD2
TGCGCCAGCAGCGGGGGGACGGTGAACACTGAAGCTTTCTTT CASSGGTVNTEAFF TRBV5-1 . TRBJ1-1 .
TGTGCCAGCAGTGAAGGGGGCAGTTCCTACAATGAGCAGTTCTTC CASSEGGSSYNEQFF TRBV25-1 few TRBJ2-1 .
TGTGCCAGCAGCAGGGGGATCTTTGAGCAGTTCTTC CASSRGIFEQFF TRBV28 . TRBJ2-1 TRBD1
TGTGCCAGCAGCCCCCTAAATGTGGATACGCAGTATTTT CASSPLNVDTQYF TRBV7-2 once TRBJ2-3 .
TGTGCCAGCAGCATTACTAGTCCGGGACAAGGTCCTCGGGAGCAGTACTTC CASSITSPGQGPREQYF TRBV28 . TRBJ2-7 .
TGTGCCAGCAGTTCCCACCCTCGACAAGTAGGGACCCAGTACTTC CASSSHPRQVGTQYF TRBV6-6 . TRBJ2-5 .
TGTGCCTGGAGTCGATCGGTAGGGGGCTTCACTGAAGCTTTCTTT CAWSRSVGGFTEAFF TRBV30 . TRBJ1-1 TRBD1
TGTGCCAGCAGCTTACAAGCGAACACTGAAGCTTTCTTT CASSLQANTEAFF TRBV7-9 . TRBJ1-1 .
TGTGCCAGCAGCCCACATCCTAGCGGGAGCCTCTCCTACGAGCAGTACTTC CASSPHPSGSLSYEQYF TRBV7-2 . TRBJ2-7 TRBD2
TGTGCCAGCATCTTCGCGGCGGTGGGCGAGCAGTACTTC CASIFAAVGEQYF TRBV7-8 . TRBJ2-7 .
TGTGCCAGCAGCGTAGGGCAGGCGGAGACCCAGTACTTC CASSVGQAETQYF TRBV9 few TRBJ2-5 .
TGTGCCAGCAGTGGGGGGGTTAGGAGCTTTGGCTACACCTTC CASSGGVRSFGYTF TRBV2 . TRBJ1-2 .
TGTGCCAGCAGTTTACGGACAGGGGCCAACACTGAAGCTTTCTTT CASSLRTGANTEAFF TRBV6-1 . TRBJ1-1 TRBD1
TGTGCCAGCCTACAACCCGGGCGGGGGAACTACGAGCAGTACTTC CASLQPGRGNYEQYF TRBV19 few TRBJ2-7 TRBD2
TGTGCCAGCAGCCTAATACAGAAAGATGGCTACACCTTC CASSLIQKDGYTF TRBV16 . TRBJ1-2 .
TGTGCCAGCAGCCTCAGGACTAGCGGGAACACCGGGGAGCTGTTTTTT CASSLRTSGNTGELFF TRBV9 . TRBJ2-2 TRBD2
TGTGCCAGCACCTGGACAGGGATGGGCACAGATACGCAGTATTTT CASTWTGMGTDTQYF TRBV5-6 . TRBJ2-3 TRBD1
TGCGCCAGCAGTTCAACTGCCCCCTACGAGCAGTACTTC CASSSTAPYEQYF TRBV10-2 . TRBJ2-7 .